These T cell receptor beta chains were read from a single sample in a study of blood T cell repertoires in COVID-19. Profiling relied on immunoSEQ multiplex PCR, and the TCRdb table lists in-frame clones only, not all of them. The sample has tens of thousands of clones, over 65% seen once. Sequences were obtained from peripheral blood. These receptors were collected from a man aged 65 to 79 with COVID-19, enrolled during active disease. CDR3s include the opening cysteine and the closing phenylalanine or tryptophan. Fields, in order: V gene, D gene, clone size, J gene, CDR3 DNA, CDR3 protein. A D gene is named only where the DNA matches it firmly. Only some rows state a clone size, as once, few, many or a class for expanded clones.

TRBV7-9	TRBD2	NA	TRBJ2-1	TGTGCCAGCAGCGGACTAGCGGGAGGGCCCAGGGTGGATGAGCAGTTCTTC	CASSGLAGGPRVDEQFF
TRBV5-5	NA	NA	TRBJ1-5	TGTGCCAGCAGCTTGATCGAAGGGGGTGAGCCCCAGCATTTT	CASSLIEGGEPQHF
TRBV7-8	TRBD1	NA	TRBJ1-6	TGTGCCAGCAGCTTAGCTGACAGGGGGCGATCACCCCTCCACTTT	CASSLADRGRSPLHF
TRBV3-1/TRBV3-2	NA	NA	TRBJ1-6	TGTGCCAGCAGCCAAGTGGACAGATATAATTCACCCCTCCACTTT	CASSQVDRYNSPLHF
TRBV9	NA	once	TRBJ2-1	TGTGCCAGCAGCGTAGTTCAAGAGTACAATGAGCAGTTCTTC	CASSVVQEYNEQFF
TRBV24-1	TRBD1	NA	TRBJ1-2	TGTGCCACCAGTGACGCGACAGGGGTGGGGGGCTACACCTTC	CATSDATGVGGYTF
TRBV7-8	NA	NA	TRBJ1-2	TGTGCCAGCAGCTTAGCCCGGAGTAACTATGGCTACACCTTC	CASSLARSNYGYTF
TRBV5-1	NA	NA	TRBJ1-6	TGCGCCAGCAGCCCCCTAGACGTTCCCGGAGGGTCACCCCTCCACTTT	CASSPLDVPGGSPLHF
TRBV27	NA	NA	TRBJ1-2	TGTGCCAGCAGTTTATCGGGAGGGGTTAACTATGGCTACACCTTC	CASSLSGGVNYGYTF
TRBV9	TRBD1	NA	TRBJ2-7	TGTGCCAGCAGCGATCCGGGACAGGGACACCACGAGCAGTACTTC	CASSDPGQGHHEQYF
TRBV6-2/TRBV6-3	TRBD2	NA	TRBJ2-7	TGTGCCAGCAGTTTTCCCGGACTAGCGGGAGAAAGCGAGCAGTACTTC	CASSFPGLAGESEQYF
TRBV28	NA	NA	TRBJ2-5	TGTGCCAGCAGTCCCGGGGCTAGCGCACAAGAGACCCAGTACTTC	CASSPGASAQETQYF
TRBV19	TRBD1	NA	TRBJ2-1	TGTGCCAGTAGTACGGGACAGGGGAGAGTCCACAATGAGCAGTTCTTC	CASSTGQGRVHNEQFF
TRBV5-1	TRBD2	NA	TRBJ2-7	TGCGCCAGCAGACTTGCCCCGGGACTAGCGGACTACGAGCAGTACTTC	CASRLAPGLADYEQYF
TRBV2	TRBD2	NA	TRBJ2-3	TGTGCCAGCAGTGGGGGGGGCAGTTTGGGACTAGCGGGAGTCCGGGGTACGCAGTATTTT	CASSGGGSLGLAGVRGTQYF
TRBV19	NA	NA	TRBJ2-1	TGTGCCAGTAGTCGCAGCGGTCTAGCGAAACACAATGAGCAGTTCTTC	CASSRSGLAKHNEQFF
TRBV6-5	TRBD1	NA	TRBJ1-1	TGTGCCAGCAGCCGTACCGGGACAGGGCGCTCTGAAGCTTTCTTT	CASSRTGTGRSEAFF
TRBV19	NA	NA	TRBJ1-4	TGTGCCAGTACCCCCGGAGGGTTATATGAAAAACTGTTTTTT	CASTPGGLYEKLFF
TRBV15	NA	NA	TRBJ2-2	TGTGCCACCAGCAGCACACCGCGGGCAGCAAGGAGCACCGGGGAGCTGTTTTTT	CATSSTPRAARSTGELFF
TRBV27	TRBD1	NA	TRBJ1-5	TGTGCCAGCAGTTTTCGACAGGGTAGGGATCAGCCCCAGCATTTT	CASSFRQGRDQPQHF
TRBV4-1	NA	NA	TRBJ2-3	TGCGCCAGCAGCCAAGCGGGGAGTGGCACAGATACGCAGTATTTT	CASSQAGSGTDTQYF
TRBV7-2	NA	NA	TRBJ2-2	TGTGCCAGCAGCCCCTCGAACACCGGGGAGCTGTTTTTT	CASSPSNTGELFF
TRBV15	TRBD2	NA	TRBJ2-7	TGTGCCACCAGCCTCATTTCGAGCGGGAGTATCTCCTACGAGCAGTACTTC	CATSLISSGSISYEQYF
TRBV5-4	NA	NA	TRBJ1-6	TGTGCCAGCAGCTTGACTCAGGTTGCCTATAATTCACCCCTCCACTTT	CASSLTQVAYNSPLHF
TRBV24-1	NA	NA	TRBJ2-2	TGTGCCACCAGGGGAAGAGGGACCGGGGAGCTGTTTTTT	CATRGRGTGELFF
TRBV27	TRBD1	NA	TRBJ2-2	TGTGCCAGCAGTCCCCGGGACAGGAACACCGGGGAGCTGTTTTTT	CASSPRDRNTGELFF
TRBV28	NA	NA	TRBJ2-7	TGTGCCAGCAGTAAACAGGGTCCCTTGGGGGAGCAGTACTTC	CASSKQGPLGEQYF
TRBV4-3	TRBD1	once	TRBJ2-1	TGCGCCAGCAGCCGGGGAGACAGGGGCTACAATGAGCAGTTCTTC	CASSRGDRGYNEQFF
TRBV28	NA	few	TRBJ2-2	TGTGCCAGCAGTCTCGGAGGGCCGGGCACCGGGGAGCTGTTTTTT	CASSLGGPGTGELFF
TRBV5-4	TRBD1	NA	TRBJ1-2	TGTGCCAGCAGCTCAGAGGACAGGGCCCTAAGTTATAGTGGCTACACCTTC	CASSSEDRALSYSGYTF
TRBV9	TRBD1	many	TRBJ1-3	TGTGCCAGCAGCGTGGGTCGGGACAGGGTTTCTGGAAACACCATATATTTT	CASSVGRDRVSGNTIYF
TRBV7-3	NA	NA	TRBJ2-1	TGTGCCAGCAGCACCCGACTAGGCCCCGTGAATGAGCAGTTCTTC	CASSTRLGPVNEQFF
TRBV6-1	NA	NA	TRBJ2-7	TGTGCCAGCAGTGAACCCCTAGCGGAGCAGTACTTC	CASSEPLAEQYF
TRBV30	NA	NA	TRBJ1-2	TGTGCCTGGAGTCTTGTAGAAAGGGATCTAAGGGGGGGCTACACCTTC	CAWSLVERDLRGGYTF
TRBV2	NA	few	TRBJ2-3	TGTGCCAGCACCTATGCTAGAAAAGCTAGCACAGATACGCAGTATTTT	CASTYARKASTDTQYF
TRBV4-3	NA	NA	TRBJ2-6	TGCGCCAGCAGCCAATCAAGGAGCCTACCCCCGGCGGGGGCCAACGTCCTGACTTTC	CASSQSRSLPPAGANVLTF
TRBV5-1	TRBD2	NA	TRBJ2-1	TGCGCCAGCAGCTGGGTGACCCTCAGCGGGACCCTTCCTGAGCAGTTCTTC	CASSWVTLSGTLPEQFF
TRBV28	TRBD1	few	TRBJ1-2	TGTGCCAGCATAGACAGGGGGCCTTATGGCTACACCTTC	CASIDRGPYGYTF
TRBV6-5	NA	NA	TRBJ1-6	TGTGCCAGCAGTTACAGGGGGAGCTCCTATAATTCACCCCTCCACTTT	CASSYRGSSYNSPLHF
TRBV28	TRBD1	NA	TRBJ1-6	TGTGCCAGCAGTTTTGGGACAGGGGATTCACCCCTCCACTTT	CASSFGTGDSPLHF
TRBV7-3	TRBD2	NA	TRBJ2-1	TGTGCCAGCAGCGTTAGCGGGAGAGGGAATGAGCAGTTCTTC	CASSVSGRGNEQFF